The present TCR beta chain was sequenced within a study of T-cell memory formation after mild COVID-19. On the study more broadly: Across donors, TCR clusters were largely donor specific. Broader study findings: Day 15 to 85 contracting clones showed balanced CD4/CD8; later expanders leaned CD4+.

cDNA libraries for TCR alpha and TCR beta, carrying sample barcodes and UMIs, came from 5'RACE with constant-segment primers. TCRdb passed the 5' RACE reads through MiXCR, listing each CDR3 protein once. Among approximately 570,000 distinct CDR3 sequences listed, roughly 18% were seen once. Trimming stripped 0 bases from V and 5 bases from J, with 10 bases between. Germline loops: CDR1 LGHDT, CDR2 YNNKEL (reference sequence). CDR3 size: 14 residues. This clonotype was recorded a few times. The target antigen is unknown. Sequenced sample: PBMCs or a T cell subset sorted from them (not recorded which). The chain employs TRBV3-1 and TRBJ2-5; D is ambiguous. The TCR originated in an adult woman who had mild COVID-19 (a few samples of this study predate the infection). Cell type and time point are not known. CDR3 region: CASSQDPGSETQYF. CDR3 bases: TGTGCCAGCAGCCAAGATCCAGGTTCGGAGACCCAGTACTTC.